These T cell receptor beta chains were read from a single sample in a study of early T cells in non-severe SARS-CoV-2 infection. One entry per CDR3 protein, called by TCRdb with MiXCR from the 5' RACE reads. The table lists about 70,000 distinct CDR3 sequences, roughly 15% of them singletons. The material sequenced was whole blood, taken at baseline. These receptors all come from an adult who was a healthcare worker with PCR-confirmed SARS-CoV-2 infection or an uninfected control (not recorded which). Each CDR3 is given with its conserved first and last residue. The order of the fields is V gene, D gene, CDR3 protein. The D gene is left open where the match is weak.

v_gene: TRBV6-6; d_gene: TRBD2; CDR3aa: CASSNFLAGVGEQYF
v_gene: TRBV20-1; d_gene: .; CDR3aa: CSAPGGDREPATQYF
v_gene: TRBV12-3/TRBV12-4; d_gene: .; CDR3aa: CASRARETQHEQFF
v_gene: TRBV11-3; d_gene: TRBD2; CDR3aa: CASSLGGSNEQFF
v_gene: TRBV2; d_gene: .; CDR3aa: CASSVVKNIQYF
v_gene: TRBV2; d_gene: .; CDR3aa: CASSELAGEYGYTF
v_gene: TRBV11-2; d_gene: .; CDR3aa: CASSFPGVTDTQYF
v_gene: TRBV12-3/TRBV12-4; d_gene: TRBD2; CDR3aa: CASSSLGGGTLMIISGQFF
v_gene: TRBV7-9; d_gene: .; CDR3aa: CASSSMQGGTEAFF
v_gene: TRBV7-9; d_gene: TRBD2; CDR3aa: CASSGGTRVEGEQYF
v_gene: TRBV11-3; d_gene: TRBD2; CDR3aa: CASSFGLEPTDTQYF
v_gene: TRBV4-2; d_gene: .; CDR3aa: CASSQARGPGELFF
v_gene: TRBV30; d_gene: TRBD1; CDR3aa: CAWTTGGAGANVLTF
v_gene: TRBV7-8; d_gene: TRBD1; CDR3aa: CASSRDRLNTGELFF
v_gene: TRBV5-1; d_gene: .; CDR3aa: CASSSYSSGTEAFF
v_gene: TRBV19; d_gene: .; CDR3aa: CASSAPPGELFF
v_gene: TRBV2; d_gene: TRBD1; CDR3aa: CASSERDRGKNIQYF
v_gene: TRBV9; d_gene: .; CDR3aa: CASSVADVNTEAFF
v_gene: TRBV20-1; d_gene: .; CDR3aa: CSASSGVGETQYF
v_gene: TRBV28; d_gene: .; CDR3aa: CASTGLSFHEQYF
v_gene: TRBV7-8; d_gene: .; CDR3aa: CASSQRLGSGELFF
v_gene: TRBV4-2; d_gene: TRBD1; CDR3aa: CASSLEDRGPTEAFF
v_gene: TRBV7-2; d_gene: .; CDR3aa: CASSLGSGLGETQYF
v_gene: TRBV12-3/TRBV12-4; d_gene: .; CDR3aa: CASSYGFGANVLTF
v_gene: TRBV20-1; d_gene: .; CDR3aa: CSASDTEAFF
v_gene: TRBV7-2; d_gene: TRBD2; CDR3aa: CASSQRTRVFNEQYF
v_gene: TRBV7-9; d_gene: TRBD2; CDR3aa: CASSPTSGTTDTQYF
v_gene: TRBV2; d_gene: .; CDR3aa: CASSRRNQETQYF
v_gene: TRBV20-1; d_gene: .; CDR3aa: CSARVPWTSGELFF
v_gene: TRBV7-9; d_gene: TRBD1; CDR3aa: CASSLAGTGGGFEYF
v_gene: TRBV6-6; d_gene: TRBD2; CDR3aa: CASSPGTRVNEQFF
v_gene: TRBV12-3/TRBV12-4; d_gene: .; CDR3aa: CASGRGKETQYF
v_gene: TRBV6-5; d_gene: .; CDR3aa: CASSYGQSTDTQYF
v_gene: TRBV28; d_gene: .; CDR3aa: CASYTGSPRHEQYF
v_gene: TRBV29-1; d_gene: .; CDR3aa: CSVADPNEQFF
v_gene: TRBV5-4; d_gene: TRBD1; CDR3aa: CASSSSGGGTEAFF
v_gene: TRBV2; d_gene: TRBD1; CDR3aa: CASSPDRGRGETQYF
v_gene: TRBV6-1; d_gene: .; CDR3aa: CASSSRDTSGNTIYF
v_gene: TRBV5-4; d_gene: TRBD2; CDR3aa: CASSGLAGDRSSYNEQFF